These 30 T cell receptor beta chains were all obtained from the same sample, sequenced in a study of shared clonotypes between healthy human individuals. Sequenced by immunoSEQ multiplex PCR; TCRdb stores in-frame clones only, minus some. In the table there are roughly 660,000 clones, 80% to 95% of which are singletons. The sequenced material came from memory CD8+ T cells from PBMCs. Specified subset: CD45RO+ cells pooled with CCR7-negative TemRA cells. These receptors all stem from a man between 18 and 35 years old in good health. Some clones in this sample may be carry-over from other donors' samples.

In nucleotides, the CDR3 is TGTGCCATCAGTGCGGAGGGGGCCAGCAATCAGCCCCAGCATTTT. This gives the protein CAISAEGASNQPQHF. The gene calls are TRBV10-3 and TRBJ1-5, with 7 bases identical to TRBD1. V lost 4 bases to trimming and J lost 1 base; unmatched junction nucleotides: 4. The germline V gene has CDR1 ENHRY and CDR2 SYGVKD. The CDR3 extends over 15 amino acids.

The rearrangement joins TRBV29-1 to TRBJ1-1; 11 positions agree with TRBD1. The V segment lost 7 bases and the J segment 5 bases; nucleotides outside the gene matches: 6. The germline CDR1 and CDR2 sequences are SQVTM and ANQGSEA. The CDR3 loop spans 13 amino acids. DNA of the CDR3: TGCAGCGGAAGGGACAGGGGGAGAACTGAAGCTTTCTTT. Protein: CSGRDRGRTEAFF.

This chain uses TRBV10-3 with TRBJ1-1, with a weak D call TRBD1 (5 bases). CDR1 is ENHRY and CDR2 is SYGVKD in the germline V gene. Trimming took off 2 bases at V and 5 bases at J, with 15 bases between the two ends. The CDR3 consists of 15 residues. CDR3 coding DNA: TGTGCCATCAGTGAGCTCTCCGGGGCCTTAACTGAAGCTTTCTTT. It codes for CAISELSGALTEAFF.

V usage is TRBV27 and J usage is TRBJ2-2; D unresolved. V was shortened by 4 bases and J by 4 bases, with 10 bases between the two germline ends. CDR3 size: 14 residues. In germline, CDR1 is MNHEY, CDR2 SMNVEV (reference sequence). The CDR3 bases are TGTGCCAGCAGTTATACGTTCGGCACCGGGGAGCTGTTTTTT. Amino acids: CASSYTFGTGELFF.

The CDR3: CASAGGLSYEQYF. DNA of the CDR3: TGTGCCAGTGCAGGGGGCTTGTCCTACGAGCAGTACTTC. The gene calls are TRBV27 and TRBJ2-7; 8 bases are shared with TRBD1. This CDR3 spans 13 amino acids. From germline, CDR1 is MNHEY and CDR2 SMNVEV (reference sequence). Germline trimming cut 9 bases from V and 1 base from J; bases unmatched to any gene: 5.

DNA for the CDR3: TGCGCCAGCAGCCCTAGCCTGGCGCGGGAGATTGAGTATGAGCAGTTCTTC. Translated: CASSPSLAREIEYEQFF. The genes are TRBV4-3 and TRBJ2-1, with 7 bases lining up with TRBD2. Germline trimming cut 4 bases from V and 8 bases from J; bases unmatched to any gene: 17. Germline V gene lookup returns CDR1 LGHNA and CDR2 YSLEER. There are 17 residues in the CDR3.

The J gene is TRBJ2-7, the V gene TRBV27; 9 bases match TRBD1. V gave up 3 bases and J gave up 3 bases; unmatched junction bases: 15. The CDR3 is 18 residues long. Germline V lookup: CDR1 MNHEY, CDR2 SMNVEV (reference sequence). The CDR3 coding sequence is TGTGCCAGCAGTTTGGGTCCCGGGACAGGGATCAGTCTCTACGAGCAGTACTTC. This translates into CASSLGPGTGISLYEQYF.

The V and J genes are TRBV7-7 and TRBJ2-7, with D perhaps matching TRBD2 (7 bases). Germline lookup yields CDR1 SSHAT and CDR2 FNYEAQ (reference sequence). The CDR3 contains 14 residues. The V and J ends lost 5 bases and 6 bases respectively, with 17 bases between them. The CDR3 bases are TGTGCCAGCAGCCCGAGGGGGGAGCGGGGCGAGCAGTACTTC. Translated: CASSPRGERGEQYF.

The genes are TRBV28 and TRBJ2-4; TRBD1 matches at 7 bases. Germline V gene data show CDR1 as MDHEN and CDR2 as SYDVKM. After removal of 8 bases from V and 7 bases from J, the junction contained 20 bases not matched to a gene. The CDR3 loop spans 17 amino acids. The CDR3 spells CASSWAYGQAQGNIQYF. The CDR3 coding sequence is TGTGCCAGCTCCTGGGCCTACGGACAGGCTCAAGGGAACATTCAGTACTTC.

The CDR3 sequence is CAISDLRDLSTDTQYF. As DNA, the CDR3 is TGTGCCATCAGTGACCTAAGGGATTTGAGCACAGATACGCAGTATTTT. This chain links TRBV10-3 with TRBJ2-3; D remains unclear. The CDR3 extends over 16 amino acids. Germline V lookup: CDR1 ENHRY, CDR2 SYGVKD. The V gene lost 3 bases and the J gene lost 0 bases, with 13 bases spanning the gap.

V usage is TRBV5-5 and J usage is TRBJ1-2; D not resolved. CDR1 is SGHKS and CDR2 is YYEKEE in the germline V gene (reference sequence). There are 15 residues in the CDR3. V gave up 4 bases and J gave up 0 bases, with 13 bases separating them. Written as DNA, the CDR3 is TGTGCCAGCAGCCCGCGACCAGGAGCTAACTATGGCTACACCTTC. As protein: CASSPRPGANYGYTF.

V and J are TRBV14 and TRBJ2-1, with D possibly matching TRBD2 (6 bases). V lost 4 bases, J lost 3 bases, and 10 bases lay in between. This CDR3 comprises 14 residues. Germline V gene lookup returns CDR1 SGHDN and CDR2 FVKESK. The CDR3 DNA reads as TGTGCCAGCAGCCCCGGACTATACTACAATGAGCAGTTCTTC. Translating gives CASSPGLYYNEQFF.

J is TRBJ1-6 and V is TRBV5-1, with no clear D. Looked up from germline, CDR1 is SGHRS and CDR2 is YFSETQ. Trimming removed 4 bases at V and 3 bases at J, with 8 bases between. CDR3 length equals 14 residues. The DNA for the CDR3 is TGCGCCAGCAGCCCAGCCATCTATAATTCACCCCTCCACTTT. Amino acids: CASSPAIYNSPLHF.

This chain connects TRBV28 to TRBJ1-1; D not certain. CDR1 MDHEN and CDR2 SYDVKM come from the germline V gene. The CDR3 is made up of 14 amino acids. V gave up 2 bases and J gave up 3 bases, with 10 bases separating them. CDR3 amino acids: CASSLGQEYTEAFF. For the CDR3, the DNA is TGTGCCAGCAGTTTAGGGCAGGAATACACTGAAGCTTTCTTT.

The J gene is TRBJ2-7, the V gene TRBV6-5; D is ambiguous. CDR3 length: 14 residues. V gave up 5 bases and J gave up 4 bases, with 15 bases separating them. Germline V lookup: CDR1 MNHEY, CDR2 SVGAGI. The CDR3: CASSPLEARYEQYF. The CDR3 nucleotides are TGTGCCAGCAGTCCCCTCGAGGCTCGATACGAGCAGTACTTC.

CDR3 bases: TGTGCCAGCAGCTTGGCAGGGGAACCCTTTTACGAGCAGTACTTC. It codes for CASSLAGEPFYEQYF. V is TRBV7-6 and J is TRBJ2-5; D may be TRBD1 (6 bases). The tail of the sequence fits TRBJ2-7 better, so the J call may be wrong. Germline assignment: CDR1 SGHVS and CDR2 FNYEAQ. The CDR3 contains 15 residues.

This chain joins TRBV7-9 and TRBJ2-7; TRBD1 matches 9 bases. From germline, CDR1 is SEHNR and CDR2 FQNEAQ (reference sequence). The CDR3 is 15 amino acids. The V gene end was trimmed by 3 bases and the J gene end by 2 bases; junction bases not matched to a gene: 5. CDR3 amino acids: CASSLGDRAPYEQYF. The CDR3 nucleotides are TGTGCCAGCAGCTTGGGGGACAGGGCCCCCTACGAGCAGTACTTC.

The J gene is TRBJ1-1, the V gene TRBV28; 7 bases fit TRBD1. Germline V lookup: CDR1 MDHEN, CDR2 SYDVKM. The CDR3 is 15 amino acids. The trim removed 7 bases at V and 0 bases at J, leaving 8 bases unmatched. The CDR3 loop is CASKEQGPMNTEAFF. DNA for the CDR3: TGTGCCAGCAAAGAACAGGGGCCAATGAACACTGAAGCTTTCTTT.

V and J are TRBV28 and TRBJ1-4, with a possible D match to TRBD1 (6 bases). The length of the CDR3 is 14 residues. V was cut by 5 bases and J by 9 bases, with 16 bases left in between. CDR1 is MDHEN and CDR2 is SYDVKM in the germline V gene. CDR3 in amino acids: CASSADRIEKKLFF. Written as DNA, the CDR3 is TGTGCCAGCAGTGCGGACAGAATTGAGAAAAAACTGTTTTTT.

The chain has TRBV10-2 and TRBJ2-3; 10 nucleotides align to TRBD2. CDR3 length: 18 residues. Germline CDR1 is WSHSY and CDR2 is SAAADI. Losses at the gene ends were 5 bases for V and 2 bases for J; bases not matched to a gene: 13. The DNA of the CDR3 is TGCGCCAGCAGTCACACAGACTTAGCGGGAGGACCCACAGATACGCAGTATTTT. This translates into CASSHTDLAGGPTDTQYF.

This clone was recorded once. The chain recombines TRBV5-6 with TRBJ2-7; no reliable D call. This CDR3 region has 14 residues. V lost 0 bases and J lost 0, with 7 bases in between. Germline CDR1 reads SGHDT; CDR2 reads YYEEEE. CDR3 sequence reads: CASSLGQFSYEQYF. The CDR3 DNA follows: TGTGCCAGCAGCTTGGGGCAGTTCTCCTACGAGCAGTACTTC.

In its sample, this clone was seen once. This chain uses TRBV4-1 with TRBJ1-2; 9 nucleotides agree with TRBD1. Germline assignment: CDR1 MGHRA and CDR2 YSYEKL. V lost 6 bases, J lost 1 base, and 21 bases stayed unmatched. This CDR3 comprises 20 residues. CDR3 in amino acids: CASSQRPRTGEKAHNYGYTF. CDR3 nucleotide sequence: TGCGCCAGCAGTCAAAGACCAAGGACAGGGGAAAAGGCCCATAACTATGGCTACACCTTC.

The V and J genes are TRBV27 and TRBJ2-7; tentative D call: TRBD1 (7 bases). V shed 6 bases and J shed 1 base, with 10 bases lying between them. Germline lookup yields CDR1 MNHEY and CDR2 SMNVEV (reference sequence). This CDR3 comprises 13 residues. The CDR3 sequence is CASSQGGSYEQYF. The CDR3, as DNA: TGTGCCAGCAGCCAGGGGGGATCCTACGAGCAGTACTTC.

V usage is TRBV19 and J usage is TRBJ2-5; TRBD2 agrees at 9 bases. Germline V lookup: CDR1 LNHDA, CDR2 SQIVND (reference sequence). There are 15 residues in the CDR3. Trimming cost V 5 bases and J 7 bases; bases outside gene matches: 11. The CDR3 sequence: CASSQGAGGDPTQYF. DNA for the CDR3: TGTGCCAGTAGTCAGGGAGCGGGGGGCGACCCGACCCAGTACTTC.

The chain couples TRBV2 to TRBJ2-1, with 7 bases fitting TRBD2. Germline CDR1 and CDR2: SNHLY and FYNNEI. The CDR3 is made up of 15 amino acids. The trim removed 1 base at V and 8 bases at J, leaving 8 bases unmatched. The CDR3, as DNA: TGTGCCAGCAGTGAAGATAGCGGGCGAGGAGATGAGCAGTTCTTC. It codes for CASSEDSGRGDEQFF.

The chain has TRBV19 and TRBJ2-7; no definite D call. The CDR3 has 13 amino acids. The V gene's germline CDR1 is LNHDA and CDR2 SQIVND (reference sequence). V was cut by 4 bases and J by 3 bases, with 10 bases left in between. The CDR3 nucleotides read TGTGCCAGTAGTAAGGCGCCAATCTACGAGCAGTACTTC. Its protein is CASSKAPIYEQYF.

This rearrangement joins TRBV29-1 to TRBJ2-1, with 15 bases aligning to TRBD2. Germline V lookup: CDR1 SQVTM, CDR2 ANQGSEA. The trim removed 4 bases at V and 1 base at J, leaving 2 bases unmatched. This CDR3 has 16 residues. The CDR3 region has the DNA TGCAGCGTTGGTGGACTAGCGGGAGGGTCCTACAATGAGCAGTTCTTC. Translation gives CSVGGLAGGSYNEQFF.

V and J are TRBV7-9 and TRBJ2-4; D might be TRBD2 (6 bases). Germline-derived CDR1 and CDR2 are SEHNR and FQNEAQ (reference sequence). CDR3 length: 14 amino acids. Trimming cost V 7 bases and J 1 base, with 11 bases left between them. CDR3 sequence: CASTRELAKNIQYF. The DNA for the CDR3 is TGTGCCAGCACCCGGGAGCTGGCCAAAAACATTCAGTACTTC.

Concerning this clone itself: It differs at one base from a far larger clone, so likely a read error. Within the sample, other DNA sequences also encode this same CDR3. The CDR3 spells CASSESGYEQYF. Written as DNA, the CDR3 is TGCGCCAGCAGTGAGTCGGGCTACGAGCAGTACTTC. This chain connects TRBV10-2 to TRBJ2-5; the D is unclear. The end of the DNA fits TRBJ2-7 better, so the J call may be wrong. This CDR3 is 12 amino acids long. CDR1 is WSHSY and CDR2 is SAAADI in the germline V gene.

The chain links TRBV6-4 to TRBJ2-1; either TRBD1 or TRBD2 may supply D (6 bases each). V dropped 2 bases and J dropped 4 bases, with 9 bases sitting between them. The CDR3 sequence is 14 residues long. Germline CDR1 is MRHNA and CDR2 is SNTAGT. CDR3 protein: CASSDRGDYNEQFF. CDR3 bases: TGTGCCAGCAGTGACAGGGGGGATTACAATGAGCAGTTCTTC.